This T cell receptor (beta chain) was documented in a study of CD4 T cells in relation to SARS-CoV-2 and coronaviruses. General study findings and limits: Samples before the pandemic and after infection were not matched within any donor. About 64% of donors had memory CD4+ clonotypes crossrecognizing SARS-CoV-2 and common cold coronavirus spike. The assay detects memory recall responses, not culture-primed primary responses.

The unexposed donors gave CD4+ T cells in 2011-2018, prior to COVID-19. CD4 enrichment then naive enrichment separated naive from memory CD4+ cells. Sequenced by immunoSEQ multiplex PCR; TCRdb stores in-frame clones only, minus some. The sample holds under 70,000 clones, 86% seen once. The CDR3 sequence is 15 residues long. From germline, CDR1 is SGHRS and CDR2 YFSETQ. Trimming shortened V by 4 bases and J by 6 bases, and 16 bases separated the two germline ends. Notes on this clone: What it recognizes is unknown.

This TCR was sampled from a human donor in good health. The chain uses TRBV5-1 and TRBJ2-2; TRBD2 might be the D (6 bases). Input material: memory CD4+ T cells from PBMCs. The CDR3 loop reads CASSAGGQQAGELFF. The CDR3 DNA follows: TGCGCCAGCAGCGCAGGAGGGCAACAGGCCGGGGAGCTGTTTTTT.